These T cell receptor beta chains were read from a single sample in a study of CD4 T cells in relation to SARS-CoV-2 and coronaviruses. Clones were sequenced by immunoSEQ multiplex PCR, and TCRdb holds only the in-frame ones, with some missing. The sample holds about 35,000 clones, under 85% seen once. Antigens of these TCRs are unknown. Sequencing was carried out using memory CD4+ T cells from PBMCs, cultured in vitro. All receptors come from an adult with COVID-19. Both conserved end residues are part of each CDR3. Each record gives: D gene, clone size, J gene, V gene, CDR3 protein, CDR3 DNA. The D gene is left open where the match is weak. Only part of the rows carry a size: once, few, many, or a class if the clone is expanded.

>NA|once|TRBJ2-1|TRBV29-1
CSVTGGNEQFF
TGCAGCGTCACTGGGGGCAATGAGCAGTTCTTC
>TRBD1|NA|TRBJ2-7|TRBV5-1
CASSLFPPGTGSTYEQYF
TGCGCCAGCAGCTTGTTTCCCCCCGGGACAGGTTCGACCTACGAGCAGTACTTC
>NA|few|TRBJ2-2|TRBV30
CAWRRRTNTGELFF
TGTGCCTGGAGGCGACGGACCAACACCGGGGAGCTGTTTTTT
>TRBD2|NA|TRBJ2-7|TRBV29-1
CSVGRGDYEQYF
TGCAGCGTAGGACGGGGGGACTACGAGCAGTACTTC
>NA|NA|TRBJ2-5|TRBV18
CASSAGIQETQYF
TGTGCCAGCTCGGCCGGGATCCAAGAGACCCAGTACTTC
>TRBD1|NA|TRBJ1-6|TRBV24-1
CATSDFKSLWTGDNSPLHF
TGTGCCACCAGTGATTTCAAATCCCTGTGGACAGGAGATAATTCACCCCTCCACTTT
>NA|NA|TRBJ2-2|TRBV6-4
CASSAGPQLTGELFF
TGTGCCAGCAGTGCGGGACCCCAGTTGACCGGGGAGCTGTTTTTT
>NA|NA|TRBJ1-4|TRBV19
CASEDRGGSLGKLFF
TGTGCCAGTGAAGACCGGGGGGGGAGTTTAGGAAAACTGTTTTTT
>NA|few|TRBJ2-1|TRBV10-3
CAIRQGGDEQFF
TGTGCCATCAGACAGGGGGGGGATGAGCAGTTCTTC
>NA|NA|TRBJ2-7|TRBV5-1
CASSPNNQAYEQYF
TGCGCCAGCAGCCCAAACAACCAGGCCTACGAGCAGTACTTC
>TRBD1|few|TRBJ2-7|TRBV4-2
CASSNGRDRVGYEQYF
TGTGCCAGCAGCAATGGAAGGGACAGGGTAGGGTACGAGCAGTACTTC
>NA|NA|TRBJ2-1|TRBV6-1
CASSDHGTSREQFF
TGTGCCAGCAGTGATCACGGGACGTCAAGGGAGCAGTTCTTC
>NA|NA|TRBJ2-2|TRBV6-2/TRBV6-3
CASTPRTRAGELFF
TGTGCCAGCACCCCGCGTACCCGGGCCGGGGAGCTGTTTTTT
>TRBD2|NA|TRBJ2-1|TRBV5-6
CASSSGTSVNEQFF
TGTGCCAGCAGCAGCGGGACTAGCGTCAATGAGCAGTTCTTC
>NA|once|TRBJ1-5|TRBV6-5
CASAEYRGNQPQHF
TGTGCCAGCGCCGAATACAGGGGCAATCAGCCCCAGCATTTT
>TRBD1|NA|TRBJ1-4|TRBV12-3/TRBV12-4
CASSLGQGEKLFF
TGTGCCAGCAGTTTGGGACAGGGTGAAAAACTGTTTTTT